Below are 27 T cell receptor beta chains sequenced from a single sample in a study of T cell repertoires in cytomegalovirus infection. TCRdb reanalysed the reads using MiXCR and keeps one entry per CDR3 protein. The sample has about 200,000 distinct CDR3 sequences, about a tenth seen once. Sequences were obtained from PBMCs. These receptors were obtained from a human donor in good health (CMV status not recorded). Some clones in this sample may be carry-over from other donors' samples.

This clonotype was picked up many times. The chain couples TRBV12-3 or TRBV12-4 to TRBJ1-5, with no clear D. This CDR3 is 15 amino acids long. Trimming removed 6 bases from V and 1 base from J, with 13 bases in between. CDR3 sequence: CASRPGLESNQPQHF. The DNA for the CDR3 is TGTGCCAGCAGGCCAGGACTGGAAAGCAATCAGCCCCAGCATTTT.

The V gene is TRBV28, the J gene TRBJ2-1, with unresolved D. In germline, CDR1 is MDHEN, CDR2 SYDVKM. CDR3 length: 14 amino acids. Between the trimmed V and J ends, which lost 6 bases and 0 bases, there was a span of 9 bases. CDR3 in amino acids: CASSTASSYNEQFF. CDR3 sequence (DNA): TGTGCCAGCAGCACAGCGAGCTCCTACAATGAGCAGTTCTTC.

This clonotype came up a few times. The genes are TRBV2 and TRBJ1-5; weak D call: TRBD1 (6 bases). The CDR3 length is 14 residues. The V end lost 3 bases, the J end lost 4 bases, and 10 bases lay between the germline ends. Germline CDR1 is SNHLY and CDR2 is FYNNEI. CDR3 protein: CASSDLQGNQPQHF. The CDR3, as DNA: TGTGCCAGCAGTGACTTACAGGGAAATCAGCCCCAGCATTTT.

This clonotype was counted at least ten times. The chain combines TRBV7-2 with TRBJ2-7, with 8 bases that match TRBD2. The CDR3 is 17 amino acids. CDR1 is SGHTA, CDR2 FQGNSA, per germline. Unmatched junction bases numbered 16, after V lost 5 bases and J lost 4 bases. The CDR3 DNA is TGTGCCAGCAGCCTCCTGGTATCGGGAGGGCCGCTTTACGAGCAGTACTTC. Amino acid sequence: CASSLLVSGGPLYEQYF.

The V call is TRBV6-2 or TRBV6-3, the J call TRBJ1-3, with a possible D match to TRBD1 (5 bases). The germline gives CDR1 MNHEY, CDR2 SVGEGT. V gave up 4 bases and J gave up 4 bases, with 8 bases separating them. The CDR3 totals 13 residues. CDR3 nucleotides: TGTGCCAGCAGTTCCACAGGAGGAAACACCATATATTTT. It translates to CASSSTGGNTIYF.

The genes are TRBV14 and TRBJ1-1; D is unclear. The V gene's germline CDR1 is SGHDN and CDR2 FVKESK. V was clipped by 4 bases and J by 5 bases, with 8 bases between them. The CDR3 covers 12 residues. As DNA, the CDR3 is TGTGCCAGCAGCCGAGTGGGGACTGAAGCTTTCTTT. Encoded protein: CASSRVGTEAFF.

There are many counts of this clonotype. The chain employs TRBV7-9 and TRBJ1-1; 8 bases are a match to TRBD1. With V trimmed by 7 bases and J by 1 base, 8 bases remained unmatched. The CDR3 runs 15 residues. Germline CDR1 reads SEHNR; CDR2 reads FQNEAQ (reference sequence). The CDR3 loop is CASNKQGVANTEAFF. CDR3 nucleotide sequence: TGTGCCAGCAATAAACAGGGGGTAGCGAACACTGAAGCTTTCTTT.

This clonotype appeared many times. This chain uses TRBV7-2 with TRBJ2-7; the D is unclear. Germline CDR1 reads SGHTA; CDR2 reads FQGNSA. Trimming took off 1 base at V and 6 bases at J, with 13 bases between the two ends. The CDR3 length is 14 residues. In DNA, the CDR3 is TGTGCCAGCAGCTTAGTTCGGGCTATGGGCGAGCAGTACTTC. This translates into CASSLVRAMGEQYF. Supplemented by reference TRBV7-2 and TRBJ2-7, the full variable domain reads GAGVSQSPSNKVTEKGKDVELRCDPISGHTALYWYRQSLGQGLEFLIYFQGNSAPDKSGLPSDRFSAERTGGSVSTLTIQRTQQEDSAVYLCASSLVRAMGEQYFGPGTRLTVT.

This clonotype has at least ten counts. The rearrangement links TRBV7-2 to TRBJ2-7; 8 bases fit TRBD1. CDR1 and CDR2 from the germline V gene are SGHTA and FQGNSA. This CDR3 comprises 15 residues. J lost 2 bases, V lost 5 bases, and 8 bases had no gene match. Written as DNA, the CDR3 is TGTGCCAGCAGCCACTATGGACAGGGCCCCTACGAGCAGTACTTC. It specifies CASSHYGQGPYEQYF.

This clonotype was found many times. The chain couples TRBV7-2 to TRBJ2-7, with D possibly being TRBD2 (6 bases). Germline CDR1 SGHTA, CDR2 FQGNSA. CDR3 length equals 15 residues. Trimming cost V 0 bases and J 1 base, with 10 bases left between them. This CDR3 is CASSLALGGSYEQYF. CDR3 DNA: TGTGCCAGCAGCTTAGCACTCGGGGGTTCCTACGAGCAGTACTTC.

This clonotype showed up many times. The chain uses TRBV7-2 and TRBJ1-1, with D tentatively TRBD1 (5 bases). Trimming stripped 5 bases from V and 0 bases from J, with 13 bases between. Germline values: CDR1 SGHTA, CDR2 FQGNSA. This CDR3 is 15 amino acids long. CDR3 amino acids: CASSPLGLMNTEAFF. The DNA for the CDR3 is TGTGCCAGCAGCCCCTTGGGACTCATGAACACTGAAGCTTTCTTT.

This clonotype was counted ten times or more. At one end the junction does not follow the germline gene, possibly because of a read error. V gene TRBV12-3 or TRBV12-4 combines with J gene TRBJ2-1; D is possibly TRBD2 (5 bases). This CDR3 has 15 residues. CDR3: CASSPGLPSHNEQFF. DNA of the CDR3: TGTGCCAGCAGCCCTGGACTTCCCTCCCACAATGAGCAGTTCTTC.

The chain uses TRBV6-6 and TRBJ1-2, with TRBD1 matching over 7 bases. This CDR3 comprises 14 residues. Germline lookup yields CDR1 MNHNY and CDR2 SVGAGI (reference sequence). V dropped 7 bases and J dropped 2; count of bases not matched to a gene: 7. For the CDR3, the DNA is TGTGCCAGCACACAACAGGGGTGGAACTATGGCTACACCTTC. Its protein product is CASTQQGWNYGYTF.

This clonotype was picked up many times. This chain uses TRBV7-2 with TRBJ1-1; no firm D call. CDR3 length equals 13 residues. With 5 bases removed from V and 11 bases from J, the gap between germline ends came to 18 bases. Germline assignment: CDR1 SGHTA and CDR2 FQGNSA. The CDR3, as DNA: TGTGCCAGCAGCCACTCATTCTGGGCTGGGGCTTTCTTT. Translating it yields CASSHSFWAGAFF.

This clonotype was seen many times. The chain recombines TRBV6-4 with TRBJ2-6; possibly TRBD1 for D (6 bases). V was pared by 6 bases and J by 4 bases, with 13 bases between. Germline V gene lookup returns CDR1 MRHNA and CDR2 SNTAGT. CDR3 length: 15 amino acids. The DNA of the CDR3 is TGTGCCAGCAGCGAGGGGGAACCGGGGGCCAACGTCCTGACTTTC. Protein: CASSEGEPGANVLTF.

This clonotype has at least ten counts. This CDR3 reads CASSSLSLYFRGRETQYF. CDR3 bases: TGTGCCAGCAGTTCCCTTTCCCTCTACTTCCGGGGGCGAGAGACCCAGTACTTC. The rearrangement links TRBV28 to TRBJ2-5; D assignment may be TRBD1 or TRBD2 (6 bases each). The CDR3 sequence is 18 residues long. V lost 4 bases, J lost 4 bases, and 25 bases lay in between. Germline V gene lookup returns CDR1 MDHEN and CDR2 SYDVKM.

At least ten counts were recorded for this clonotype. The chain carries TRBV11-2 and TRBJ2-5; D is undetermined. Between the trimmed V and J ends, which lost 0 bases and 5 bases, there was a span of 10 bases. CDR1 is SGHAT and CDR2 is FQNNGV in the germline V gene. The CDR3 runs 14 residues. CDR3 sequence (DNA): TGTGCCAGCAGCTTAGAGTACATCGGGGAGACCCAGTACTTC. This encodes CASSLEYIGETQYF.

This clonotype showed up just a few times. The CDR3 sequence: CASSLGAGTGDSPLHF. CDR3 nucleotide sequence: TGTGCCAGCAGCTTAGGTGCCGGGACAGGGGATTCACCCCTCCACTTT. The chain links TRBV7-2 to TRBJ1-6, with 10 nucleotides matching TRBD1. The trim removed 1 base at V and 8 bases at J, leaving 5 bases unmatched. Per germline, CDR1 SGHTA and CDR2 FQGNSA. The CDR3 extends over 16 amino acids.

The chain joins TRBV7-2 to TRBJ2-7; D possibly corresponds to TRBD2 (6 bases). In germline, CDR1 is SGHTA, CDR2 FQGNSA. The germline V and J ends were trimmed by 5 bases and 1 base, with 18 bases remaining between them. The CDR3 consists of 16 residues. The CDR3 loop is CASSLELASWSYEQYF. CDR3 bases: TGTGCCAGCAGCCTAGAACTAGCTAGCTGGTCCTACGAGCAGTACTTC.

Of note for this clonotype: Being one base from a much bigger clone, this may be a read error. The chain combines TRBV6-1 with TRBJ2-1; 8 bases are shared with TRBD2. CDR1 is MNHNS, CDR2 SASEGT, per germline. V lost 6 bases to trimming and J lost 5 bases; unmatched junction nucleotides: 3. There are 13 residues in the CDR3. CDR3 in DNA: TGTGCCAGCAGACCAGCGGGAGACAATGAGCAGTTCTTC. Translation: CASRPAGDNEQFF.

J is TRBJ1-1 and V is TRBV2; unclear D gene. The CDR3 extends over 15 amino acids. V was pared by 6 bases and J by 2 bases, with 16 bases between. Germline-derived CDR1 and CDR2 are SNHLY and FYNNEI. The CDR3 DNA reads TGTGCCAGCAGAACTCGACTGGGAGCTAACACTGAAGCTTTCTTT. Protein product: CASRTRLGANTEAFF.

In this sample, this clonotype turned up many times. The rearrangement uses TRBV7-8 and TRBJ2-1; 8 positions agree with TRBD2. V shed 5 bases, J shed 2 bases, and the junction held 8 bases outside the gene matches. The CDR3 totals 16 residues. CDR1 is SGHVS, CDR2 FQNEAQ, per germline. CDR3 coding DNA: TGTGCCAGCAGCCGGAGCGGGGGCAAGCCCTACAATGAGCAGTTCTTC. Translated, it gives CASSRSGGKPYNEQFF.

This clonotype was seen repeatedly, ten times or more. The rearrangement joins TRBV11-2 to TRBJ1-3; D gene uncertain. Germline loops: CDR1 SGHAT, CDR2 FQNNGV. Trimming stripped 5 bases from V and 0 bases from J, with 17 bases between. The CDR3 runs to 17 residues. CDR3 sequence (DNA): TGTGCCAGCAGCGTCCAGTTGGCGGGTAGCTCTGGAAACACCATATATTTT. Translated, it gives CASSVQLAGSSGNTIYF.

The table lists this clonotype with a few counts. This chain joins TRBV6-2 or TRBV6-3 and TRBJ2-7, with a weak D call TRBD2 (6 bases). CDR1 and CDR2 (germline): MNHEY, SVGEGT. This CDR3 region has 13 residues. V shed 5 bases and J shed 2 bases, with 10 bases lying between them. CDR3 loop: CASSRDSTYEQYF. Written as DNA, the CDR3 is TGTGCCAGCAGTCGGGACTCAACCTACGAGCAGTACTTC.

The chain joins TRBV11-2 to TRBJ2-7; 9 bases line up with TRBD2. CDR1 is SGHAT and CDR2 is FQNNGV in the germline V gene. The ends lost 1 base at V and 6 bases at J; junction bases unmatched: 10. CDR3 length: 16 amino acids. The CDR3 DNA is TGTGCCAGCAGCTTAGGATCCGCTAGCGGGGCGCTCGAGCAGTACTTC. Translation gives CASSLGSASGALEQYF. Full variable domain (missing parts from reference TRBV11-2 and TRBJ2-7): EAGVAQSPRYKIIEKRQSVAFWCNPISGHATLYWYQQILGQGPKLLIQFQNNGVVDDSQLPKDRFSAERLKGVDSTLKIQPAKLEDSAVYLCASSLGSASGALEQYFGPGTRLTVT.

This clonotype was seen many times. The rearrangement uses TRBV27 and TRBJ2-2; D is tentatively TRBD1 or TRBD2 (6 bases each). V was pared by 6 bases and J by 3 bases, with 14 bases between. The germline V gene has CDR1 MNHEY and CDR2 SMNVEV (reference sequence). The CDR3 consists of 15 residues. CDR3 protein: CASSQRGAHTGELFF. The DNA of the CDR3 is TGTGCCAGCAGCCAGAGGGGGGCTCACACCGGGGAGCTGTTTTTT.

The chain joins TRBV23-1 to TRBJ1-6; TRBD1 matches 7 bases. TRBV23-1 is sorted into the ORF group, with uncertain function. The junction had 21 bases not matched to a gene; V was cut back by 3 bases and J by 7 bases. This CDR3 has 20 amino acids. The CDR3 reads CASSHLLFIGVGQKNSPLHF. In DNA form, the CDR3 reads TGCGCCAGCAGTCACCTTCTGTTTATTGGCGTGGGACAGAAAAATTCACCCCTCCACTTT.